This is a list of T cell receptor beta chains from one sample in a study of CD8+CD57+ T cells in acquired aplastic anemia. TCRdb re-derived calls from the reads in MiXCR, one entry per CDR3 protein. The sample lists some 290,000 distinct CDR3 sequences, 45% to 70% occurring once. The sample consisted of sorted CD4+, CD8+, or CD8+CD57+ T cells (not recorded which) from PBMCs. These receptors originate from a human donor with severe aplastic anemia or a healthy control (not recorded which). CDR3s include the opening cysteine and the closing phenylalanine or tryptophan. Fields, in order: V gene, D gene, clone size, J gene, CDR3 DNA, CDR3 protein. The D gene is left open where the match is weak. The size of a clone is reported for some rows only, either as once, few or many, or as a class for expanded clones.

>TRBV7-9|TRBD1|-|TRBJ2-7
TGTGCCAGCAGCCCAAGTGACAGGGGGCGCGAGCAGTACTTC
CASSPSDRGREQYF
>TRBV5-1|-|-|TRBJ1-6
TGCGCCAGCAGCTTGGGAAAGGACATCGGTTCACCCCTCCACTTT
CASSLGKDIGSPLHF
>TRBV10-3|TRBD1|-|TRBJ2-5
TGTGCCACCGGGCCGGGACAGGGGCGGGAGACCCAGTACTTC
CATGPGQGRETQYF
>TRBV15|-|few|TRBJ2-3
TGTGCCACCAGCAGCCCTACTTCTAGCACAGATACGCAGTATTTT
CATSSPTSSTDTQYF
>TRBV14|-|-|TRBJ2-7
TGTGCCAGCAGCCAAAAGCCGGGTTACGGGCAGTACTTC
CASSQKPGYGQYF
>TRBV12-3/TRBV12-4|-|many|TRBJ1-2
TGTGCCAGCAGGATGGTGGGAGAAACGAATGGCTACACCTTC
CASRMVGETNGYTF
>TRBV6-5|-|many|TRBJ1-4
TGTGCCAGCAGTTCAGGGGAAAAACTGTTTTTT
CASSSGEKLFF
>TRBV12-3/TRBV12-4|-|many|TRBJ1-3
TGTGCCAGCAGTTCGCCACTCCATCTCCTGGGAAACACCATATATTTT
CASSSPLHLLGNTIYF
>TRBV18|TRBD2|few|TRBJ2-5
TGTGCCAGCTCTCTAGCGGGGGCGCCCCAAGAGACCCAGTACTTC
CASSLAGAPQETQYF
>TRBV20-1|-|-|TRBJ2-1
TGCAGTACTACCTCCGGGGGTACCAATGAGCAGTTCTTC
CSTTSGGTNEQFF
>TRBV27|TRBD2|many|TRBJ2-7
TGTGCCAGCAGTTTATCGGGACTAGCAAGCGAGCAGTACTTC
CASSLSGLASEQYF
>TRBV7-9|TRBD2|-|TRBJ2-7
TGTGCCAGCAGACCGACTAGCCACAGCTCCTACGAGCAGTACTTC
CASRPTSHSSYEQYF
>TRBV20-1|TRBD2|many|TRBJ2-5
TGCAGTGCTAGAGGGGGACTAGCGGGCGTAGGGGAGGAGACCCAGTACTTC
CSARGGLAGVGEETQYF
>TRBV18|-|-|TRBJ1-2
TGTGCCAGCTCACCATTAACCAACATACTCTATGGCTACACCTTC
CASSPLTNILYGYTF
>TRBV7-3|-|many|TRBJ1-1
TGTGCCAGCAGCTCCTCCGGGGGCAGGACTGAAGCTTTCTTT
CASSSSGGRTEAFF
>TRBV12-3/TRBV12-4|TRBD1|many|TRBJ1-6
TGTGCCAGCAGTTTAGCACAACAGGGGGTTAATTCACCCCTCCACTTT
CASSLAQQGVNSPLHF
>TRBV12-3/TRBV12-4|-|many|TRBJ1-3
TGTGCCAGTTCAGACACCTCTGGAAACACCATATATTTT
CASSDTSGNTIYF
>TRBV24-1|TRBD1|-|TRBJ1-1
TGTGCCACCAGTGATCCCAACAGGGGCACTGAAGCTTTCTTT
CATSDPNRGTEAFF
>TRBV10-3|-|-|TRBJ1-2
TGTGCCATCACGGGACTCCCGGCCTATGGCTACACCTTC
CAITGLPAYGYTF
>TRBV24-1|-|-|TRBJ2-1
TGTGCCATCAGTGATTCCCGGGAATCAAGTAATGAGCAGTTCTTC
CAISDSRESSNEQFF
>TRBV5-1|-|many|TRBJ2-7
TGCGCCAGCAGCTTGAGTAACTACGAGCAGTACTTC
CASSLSNYEQYF
>TRBV10-3|-|many|TRBJ2-3
TGTGCTTCTGGGCAGGGTGCAGATACGCAGTATTTT
CASGQGADTQYF
>TRBV18|TRBD2|few|TRBJ2-7
TGTGCCAGCTCACCACCGACGGGGGGAGAGGAATTGTACTTC
CASSPPTGGEELYF
>TRBV9|TRBD2|-|TRBJ2-7
TGTGCCAGCGGCACAGGGACTAGCGGGAGCTACGAGCAGCACTTC
CASGTGTSGSYEQHF
>TRBV20-1|-|-|TRBJ2-6
TGCAGTGCTAGAGATGGGATGGAGTCTGGGGCCAACGTCCTGACTTTC
CSARDGMESGANVLTF
>TRBV24-1|-|many|TRBJ1-4
TGTGCCACCAGTGAACAGCACAGGGCTCCGGGGGAAAAACTGTTTTTT
CATSEQHRAPGEKLFF
>TRBV20-1|TRBD1|-|TRBJ2-1
TGCAGTGCTAAGGTCCGGGACAGCTCCTACAATGAGCAGTTCTTC
CSAKVRDSSYNEQFF
>TRBV10-3|-|-|TRBJ1-1
TGTGCCATCAGTGGGGCAGGGAGCCGTGAAGCTTTCTTT
CAISGAGSREAFF
>TRBV15|-|many|TRBJ1-2
TGTGCCACCAGCAGAGGGGAGAATGGCTACACCTTC
CATSRGENGYTF
>TRBV9|-|-|TRBJ1-2
TGTGCCAGCAGCGTCACGGGAGGGGGGAACTATGGCTACACCTTC
CASSVTGGGNYGYTF
>TRBV20-1|TRBD1|-|TRBJ1-1
TGCAGTGCTAGTAACCAGGGGGCTTTCACTGAAGCTTTCTTT
CSASNQGAFTEAFF
>TRBV19|-|-|TRBJ1-2
TGTGCCAGTAGTATAAGTTCCGGCGGCTATGGCTACACCTTC
CASSISSGGYGYTF
>TRBV24-1|TRBD2|-|TRBJ2-7
TGTGCCACCAGTGATCCAGGACTAGCGGGAGGGCCGTCCCACGAGCAGTACTTC
CATSDPGLAGGPSHEQYF
>TRBV7-6|TRBD1|-|TRBJ1-1
TGTGCCAGCAGCCTACCCCGGACAGGTGGAAATAGAACTGAAGCTTTCTTT
CASSLPRTGGNRTEAFF
>TRBV11-1|TRBD1|many|TRBJ1-1
TGTGCCAGCAGCTTATCGAGGACAGGGAACACTGAAGCTTTCTTT
CASSLSRTGNTEAFF
>TRBV4-2|TRBD2|-|TRBJ2-7
TGTGCCAGCAGCCTGACCCTAGCGGGAGATTACGAGCAGTACTTC
CASSLTLAGDYEQYF